The rows below give T cell receptor beta chains drawn from one sample of a study of CD4+ T cells in melanoma. Only in-frame clones appear in the TCRdb table, and some are missing; sequencing was by immunoSEQ multiplex PCR. The sample includes fewer than 5,000 clones, about three fifths of them seen just once. Material: cells from a culture (not recorded whether cultured in vitro). Receptors were obtained from a human donor with melanoma. Both conserved end residues are part of each CDR3. Each record gives: CDR3 DNA, CDR3 protein, clone size, V gene, D gene, J gene. D genes are given only for firm matches. Expanded clones are given a class, and other clones once, few, many or no size at all.

TGTGCCAGCATGAGAAGCGGGGCCGGCACCGGGGAGCTGTTTTTT,CASMRSGAGTGELFF,NA,TRBV2,TRBD2,TRBJ2-2
TGTGCCAGCTCATTCCAGGGGGCCAGTGGCTACACCTTC,CASSFQGASGYTF,NA,TRBV18,TRBD1,TRBJ1-2
TGTGCCAGCAGCCCGGGACAGTATAGCACAGATACGCAGTATTTT,CASSPGQYSTDTQYF,few,TRBV7-9,TRBD1,TRBJ2-3
TGTGCCAGCAGTCAACAGGGATATGAGCAGTTCTTC,CASSQQGYEQFF,NA,TRBV28,NA,TRBJ2-1
TGTGCCAGCAGTGAACTAGGCGTGGGGGACGGTCAGCCCCAGCATTTT,CASSELGVGDGQPQHF,NA,TRBV2,NA,TRBJ1-5
TGTGCCACCAGCAGAGTCGGGATGGGCAATCAGCCCCAGCATTTT,CATSRVGMGNQPQHF,NA,TRBV15,NA,TRBJ1-5
TGTGCCAGCAGCTTAGGGGTAGGGATGAACACTGAAGCTTTCTTT,CASSLGVGMNTEAFF,NA,TRBV7-8,NA,TRBJ1-1
TGTGCCAGCAGCCAAGCGGGACTAGCGGGGAACACCGGGGAGCTGTTTTTT,CASSQAGLAGNTGELFF,few,TRBV3-1/TRBV3-2,TRBD2,TRBJ2-2
TGTGCCAGCAGCCACCACACAGGGGGGATGTCTGGGGCCAACGTCCTGACTTTC,CASSHHTGGMSGANVLTF,NA,TRBV5-4,TRBD1,TRBJ2-6
TGTGCCTGGGACCACAGGGGGCAGAGCACCGGGGAGCTGTTTTTT,CAWDHRGQSTGELFF,few,TRBV30,TRBD1,TRBJ2-2
TGTGCCAGCATCTCGGGACAGGGAACCGGGGAGCTGTTTTTT,CASISGQGTGELFF,once,TRBV6-5,TRBD1,TRBJ2-2
TGTGCCAGCAGTTACACCGGCGTCCAGGAGACCCAGTACTTC,CASSYTGVQETQYF,NA,TRBV6-5,NA,TRBJ2-5
TGTGCCAGTAGTATTCGGGCCGGCGTGAGGGAGCAGTACTTC,CASSIRAGVREQYF,few,TRBV19,NA,TRBJ2-7
TGTGCCAGCAGCTCCGACAGGGCTGAAGCTTTCTTT,CASSSDRAEAFF,NA,TRBV11-1,TRBD1,TRBJ1-1
TGCGCCAGCAGAGACAGCGTTCCGGACACTGAAGCTTTCTTT,CASRDSVPDTEAFF,NA,TRBV5-1,NA,TRBJ1-1
TGTGCCAGCAGTGAACGGACCCCCTATGGCTACACCTTC,CASSERTPYGYTF,medium-sized,TRBV2,NA,TRBJ1-2
TGTGCCAGCAGCCTGACAGGGCTGGGTGGGCCCCAGCATTTT,CASSLTGLGGPQHF,once,TRBV6-5,TRBD1,TRBJ1-5
TGTGCCAGCAGTGAGTGGGGGGGCGATACTGAAGCTTTCTTT,CASSEWGGDTEAFF,NA,TRBV2,NA,TRBJ1-1
TGTGCCAGCAGCCCCGGGGGCGGCGGGGAGCTGTTTTTT,CASSPGGGGELFF,once,TRBV7-9,NA,TRBJ2-2
TGTGCCAGTAGTATAGCAGGGGGGAACACCGGGGAGCTGTTTTTT,CASSIAGGNTGELFF,NA,TRBV19,TRBD1,TRBJ2-2
TGTGCCACGGAAGACTCGGGGTACAATGAGCAGTTCTTC,CATEDSGYNEQFF,NA,TRBV28,NA,TRBJ2-1
TGTGCCAGCAGCCCGGGGCAGAGCACAGATACGCAGTATTTT,CASSPGQSTDTQYF,NA,TRBV11-3,NA,TRBJ2-3
TGTGCCAGCAGCTGGGCAGACAATGAGCAGTTCTTC,CASSWADNEQFF,once,TRBV7-9,NA,TRBJ2-1
TGTGCCAGCAGCCCTCGACGGCGTACGAACACCGGGGAGCTGTTTTTT,CASSPRRRTNTGELFF,NA,TRBV3-1/TRBV3-2,NA,TRBJ2-2
TGCGCCAGCAGCCGGGCGGGGGGGAGCTCCTACAATGAGCAGTTCTTC,CASSRAGGSSYNEQFF,medium-sized,TRBV4-3,TRBD2,TRBJ2-1
TGTGCTAGTGGTCAACAGGGGTACAATCAGCCCCAGCATTTT,CASGQQGYNQPQHF,NA,TRBV12-5,TRBD1,TRBJ1-5
TGTGCCAGCAGCCCCCGACTAGCGGGGGACACAGATACGCAGTATTTT,CASSPRLAGDTDTQYF,NA,TRBV7-2,TRBD2,TRBJ2-3
TGTGCCAGCAGCCAAGTCGTTAGCTCCTACGAGCAGTACTTC,CASSQVVSSYEQYF,few,TRBV3-1/TRBV3-2,NA,TRBJ2-7
TGTGCCTGGAGCGCAGGGATGGCCTATAATTCACCCCTCCACTTT,CAWSAGMAYNSPLHF,NA,TRBV30,NA,TRBJ1-6
TGTGCCAGCATCTGGACAGAGAACACTGAAGCTTTCTTT,CASIWTENTEAFF,medium-sized,TRBV6-5,NA,TRBJ1-1
TGTGCCAGCAGCCAAGGGTTAGGGCCGGGGGGCGAAAAACTGTTTTTT,CASSQGLGPGGEKLFF,once,TRBV3-1/TRBV3-2,NA,TRBJ1-4
TGTGCCAGCAGCTCCCTTATGAGGGCAGGGTTGAATTCACCCCTCCACTTT,CASSSLMRAGLNSPLHF,NA,TRBV7-9,NA,TRBJ1-6
TGTGCCAGCAGTCTCCTCGGGGCGGGGGTGTACAATGAGCAGTTCTTC,CASSLLGAGVYNEQFF,NA,TRBV28,TRBD2,TRBJ2-1
TGTGCCAGCAGCCAAGTCGGCACTTCTAGCACAGATACGCAGTATTTT,CASSQVGTSSTDTQYF,NA,TRBV3-1/TRBV3-2,NA,TRBJ2-3
TGTGCCAGCAGCCCTAAAGGGGAAAGCACTGAAGCTTTCTTT,CASSPKGESTEAFF,NA,TRBV9,NA,TRBJ1-1
TGCAGCGCGACGACAGGGGCCCAAGAGACCCAGTACTTC,CSATTGAQETQYF,once,TRBV29-1,TRBD1,TRBJ2-5
TGTGCCACCAGCAATACCGGCTGGGGGCGGGATGAAAAACTGTTTTTT,CATSNTGWGRDEKLFF,NA,TRBV15,NA,TRBJ1-4
TGTGCCAGCAGCTTCCATTCAGGGACTACTCAGCCCCAGCATTTT,CASSFHSGTTQPQHF,NA,TRBV7-2,NA,TRBJ1-5
TGTGCCAGCAGACTCACTAGCGGGGGGATCGGGGAGCTGTTTTTT,CASRLTSGGIGELFF,NA,TRBV6-5,TRBD2,TRBJ2-2
TGTGCCAGCAGCTCAGGGACCTCTGAAGCTTTCTTT,CASSSGTSEAFF,NA,TRBV7-8,NA,TRBJ1-1
TGTGCCAGTAGCACCTCCGCCGGGACCTACGAGCAGTACTTC,CASSTSAGTYEQYF,NA,TRBV19,NA,TRBJ2-7
TGTGCCAGCAGCTTGGAAAGGGATGTGGAACTGTTTTTT,CASSLERDVELFF,few,TRBV5-5,NA,TRBJ1-4